The source of this TCR beta chain is a study of regulatory T cells in long-lasting Graves disease. There are a few counts of this clonotype. Germline trimming cut 3 bases from V and 3 bases from J; bases unmatched to any gene: 6. CDR3 length: 14 residues. In germline, CDR1 is SQVTM, CDR2 ANQGSEA. The time point here: persistent/refractory GD, antithyroid drugs over 5 years with positive TRAb. Researchers made the TCR library from RNA that was extracted from PBMCs. CDR3 regions were amplified by Arm-PCR using iRepertoire HTBI primers to build TCR beta libraries. TCRdb passed the multiplex PCR reads through MiXCR, listing each CDR3 protein once. The data hold around 400,000 distinct CDR3 sequences, with over 20% observed a single time.

The chain recombines TRBV29-1 with TRBJ2-7, with 9 bases matching TRBD1. The specimen comprised peripheral blood mononuclear cells (PBMCs), sampled when the disease was refractory, from a patient treated with antithyroid drugs. The source is a female donor with Graves disease. The CDR3 DNA sequence: TGCAGCGTTGAGGGACAGGGAGGAGACTACGAGCAGTACTTC. Its protein is CSVEGQGGDYEQYF.